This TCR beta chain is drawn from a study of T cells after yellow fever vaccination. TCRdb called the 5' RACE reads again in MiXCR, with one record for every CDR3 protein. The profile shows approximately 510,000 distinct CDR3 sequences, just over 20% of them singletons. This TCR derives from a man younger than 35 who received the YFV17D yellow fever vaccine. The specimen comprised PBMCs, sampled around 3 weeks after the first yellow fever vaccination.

The CDR3 is CASTLEATDTQYF. The CDR3 nucleotides are TGTGCCAGCACTCTCGAAGCCACAGATACGCAGTATTTT. The J gene is TRBJ2-3, the V gene TRBV11-2; D is ambiguous. The CDR3 is 13 residues long. V gave up 7 bases and J gave up 2 bases, with 10 bases separating them. Germline V lookup: CDR1 SGHAT, CDR2 FQNNGV.